These T cell receptor beta chains were read from a single sample in a study of blood T cell repertoires in COVID-19. Using immunoSEQ multiplex PCR, the repertoire was profiled, and TCRdb retains in-frame clones only, with some absent. The data hold about 55,000 clones, with more than 60% observed a single time. The material sequenced was peripheral blood. These receptors were taken from a woman between 70 and 85 years old with acute or convalescent COVID-19. The CDR3 runs from the conserved cysteine through the conserved F or W. The D gene is left open where the match is weak. Rows may omit the clone size; those that give it use once, few, many or a size class.

>TRBV10-3|TRBD2|-|14|TRBJ2-1
TGTGCCATCAGAACTAGCGGGGGGCAAAATGAGCAGTTCTTC
CAIRTSGGQNEQFF
>TRBV7-8|TRBD2|-|17|TRBJ2-1
TGTGCCAGCAGCCCACACCGCCAAGCGGGGGGGCAAAATGAGCAGTTCTTC
CASSPHRQAGGQNEQFF
>TRBV6-5|-|-|14|TRBJ1-1
TGTGCCAGCAGGAGCCTCCAGGCGAACACTGAAGCTTTCTTT
CASRSLQANTEAFF
>TRBV6-5|-|-|13|TRBJ1-1
TGTGCCAGCAGTTCAGACAGGTACACTGAAGCTTTCTTT
CASSSDRYTEAFF
>TRBV6-5|TRBD1|once|13|TRBJ1-2
TGTGCCAGCAGATTGGACAGGGGTGAGGGCTACACCTTC
CASRLDRGEGYTF
>TRBV12-3/TRBV12-4|-|-|13|TRBJ1-5
TGTGCCAGCGGGAGGGGAAGCAATCAGCCCCAGCATTTT
CASGRGSNQPQHF
>TRBV11-2|-|-|15|TRBJ1-2
TGTGCCAGCAGCTTAGATCCGGGGGGGTTTCATGGCTACACCTTC
CASSLDPGGFHGYTF
>TRBV5-1|TRBD1|-|13|TRBJ1-2
TGCGCCAGCAGCCTGACGACAGGGGAGAGCTACACCTTC
CASSLTTGESYTF
>TRBV18|TRBD1|-|16|TRBJ2-1
TGTGCCAGCTCATCCCTGGACAGGGCTTGGTCCAATGAGCAGTTCTTC
CASSSLDRAWSNEQFF
>TRBV29-1|TRBD1|once|15|TRBJ2-2
TGCAGCGTTGATGGGATCAGGGGGCATACCGGGGAGCTGTTTTTT
CSVDGIRGHTGELFF
>TRBV5-4|TRBD1|few|14|TRBJ2-5
TGTGCCAGCAGCCAAAGGACAGGCGGGGAGACCCAGTACTTC
CASSQRTGGETQYF
>TRBV24-1|TRBD1|-|14|TRBJ2-1
TGTGCCACCAGTGGGGACAGGGCCCTCAATGAGCAGTTCTTC
CATSGDRALNEQFF
>TRBV5-4|TRBD1|-|15|TRBJ1-3
TGTGCCAGCAGCTACGGACAGGGGGCTGGAAACACCATATATTTT
CASSYGQGAGNTIYF
>TRBV6-6|-|few|14|TRBJ1-2
TGTGCCAGCAGTTCGGGAGAGACCAACTATGGCTACACCTTC
CASSSGETNYGYTF
>TRBV20-1|-|-|14|TRBJ2-1
TGCAGTGCTAGTAGAGGGGACATTTACAATGAGCAGTTCTTC
CSASRGDIYNEQFF
>TRBV10-3|TRBD1|-|12|TRBJ1-4
TGTGCCATCAGTCCCGGACAGGGTAAGCTGTTTTTT
CAISPGQGKLFF
>TRBV6-1|-|-|17|TRBJ1-2
TGTGCCAGCAGTGAAGCGCTAAGTCACAGTTCTAACTATGGCTACACCTTC
CASSEALSHSSNYGYTF
>TRBV5-5|TRBD1|-|14|TRBJ2-7
TGTGCCAGCACCACGACGGGACAGTGGGGCGAGCAGTACTTC
CASTTTGQWGEQYF
>TRBV4-1|-|-|15|TRBJ2-1
TGCGCCAGCAGCCCGGCCCGGCTAGTTATCAATGAGCAGTTCTTC
CASSPARLVINEQFF
>TRBV5-6|-|-|16|TRBJ2-2
TGTGCCAGCAGCCCCTCCATCGCAGGGGCAAACGGGGAGCTGTTTTTT
CASSPSIAGANGELFF
>TRBV4-1|TRBD1|-|13|TRBJ2-1
TGCGCCAGCAGCCAAGACAGGGGGCTAGAAGAATTCTTC
CASSQDRGLEEFF
>TRBV4-1|-|once|15|TRBJ1-2
TGCGCCAGCAGCCAAGATGGAACGAGGGACTATGGCTACACCTTC
CASSQDGTRDYGYTF
>TRBV20-1|-|few|17|TRBJ2-1
TGCAGTGCTAGTTCTGGCGGGGGCCCCACAACGGGCAATGAGCAGTTCTTC
CSASSGGGPTTGNEQFF
>TRBV10-3|TRBD1|-|15|TRBJ1-5
TGTGCCATCAGTGACTCGGACAGGGGGTATCAGCCCCAGCATTTT
CAISDSDRGYQPQHF
>TRBV4-1|TRBD2|-|18|TRBJ2-3
TGCGCCAGCAGCCAAGACCGACTAGCGGGGGACCGCACAGATACGCAGTATTTT
CASSQDRLAGDRTDTQYF
>TRBV7-9|-|-|13|TRBJ2-3
TGTGCCAGCAGAGTACAGCCCACAGATACGCAGTATTTT
CASRVQPTDTQYF
>TRBV5-1|-|-|11|TRBJ2-5
TGCGCCAGCAAGGGGAGGGAGACCCAGTACTTC
CASKGRETQYF
>TRBV5-4|-|few|15|TRBJ1-3
TGTGCCAGCAGCACCCAACAGGGCTCTGGAAACACCATATATTTT
CASSTQQGSGNTIYF
>TRBV5-1|-|-|15|TRBJ1-1
TGCGCCAGCAGCTTAGGAAGCCTCGGGGGCACTGAAGCTTTCTTT
CASSLGSLGGTEAFF
>TRBV7-9|-|-|13|TRBJ2-7
TGTGCCAGCAGCTTAGACGGAGGCTACGAGCAGTACTTC
CASSLDGGYEQYF
>TRBV7-9|TRBD1|-|15|TRBJ2-7
TGTGCCAGCAGGAGGACAGGGAAGGAGTCCTACGAGCAGTACTTC
CASRRTGKESYEQYF
>TRBV6-1|-|-|17|TRBJ1-2
TGTGCCAGCAGTGAAATTGGAAGATCACAGTTTGATAGAGGCTACACCTTC
CASSEIGRSQFDRGYTF
>TRBV2|-|-|15|TRBJ2-5
TGTGCCAGCACCGAAGGTCCGGGGGGCCGAGAGACCCAGTACTTC
CASTEGPGGRETQYF
>TRBV7-3|TRBD2|-|16|TRBJ2-1
TGTGCCAGCAGCCGGACTAGCGGGGGGAGGATCGGTGAGCAGTTCTTC
CASSRTSGGRIGEQFF
>TRBV9|TRBD1|few|15|TRBJ2-1
TGTGCCAGCAGCGTGGACAGGTTCGGCCTCGGTGAGCAGTTCTTC
CASSVDRFGLGEQFF
>TRBV5-1|-|-|12|TRBJ1-1
TGCGCCAGCAGCTTGGGGGACACGAGGGCTTTCTTT
CASSLGDTRAFF
>TRBV19|-|-|16|TRBJ2-3
TGTGCCAGTGCCCAAGGACTTCTCCCCGCCACAGATACGCAGTATTTT
CASAQGLLPATDTQYF
>TRBV19|TRBD1|-|15|TRBJ1-3
TGTGCCAGTAGCGAACAGGGGGCAAGTCGCAACACCATATATTTT
CASSEQGASRNTIYF
>TRBV9|TRBD1|-|15|TRBJ2-2
TGTGCCAGCAGCTCCGGGGACAGGGGTACCGGGGAGCTGTTTTTT
CASSSGDRGTGELFF
>TRBV25-1|TRBD1|-|18|TRBJ2-2
TGTGCCAGCAGTGAAATCGGCAGGGGGCCGGCGAACACCGGGGAGCTGTTTTTT
CASSEIGRGPANTGELFF
>TRBV2|TRBD2|few|15|TRBJ2-3
TGTGCCAGCAGTGGGTTAGCGGGGGGTACAGATACGCAGTATTTT
CASSGLAGGTDTQYF
>TRBV6-6|TRBD1|-|14|TRBJ1-5
TGTGCCAGCACAAAGGGGGCTGGCAATCAGCCCCAGCATTTT
CASTKGAGNQPQHF
>TRBV6-5|TRBD1|-|15|TRBJ1-2
TGTGCCAGCAGTCGACAGGGGATCAACGTCTATGGCTACACCTTC
CASSRQGINVYGYTF
>TRBV27|-|few|10|TRBJ2-3
TGTGCCAGCACCCCAAATACGCAGTATTTT
CASTPNTQYF
>TRBV4-1|TRBD1|once|13|TRBJ2-7
TGCGCCAGCAGCCACCCGGGACAGGTTGAGCAGTACTTC
CASSHPGQVEQYF
>TRBV9|-|few|14|TRBJ2-2
TGTGCCAGCAGCGTAGGGACTGACACCGGGGAGCTGTTTTTT
CASSVGTDTGELFF